This T cell receptor beta chain was captured in a study of cytomegalovirus exposure and HLA in healthy donors. Overall study context: Caucasian-associated ancestry cluster membership applied to 75% to 85% of several hundred genotyped donors. Study findings and constraints: A later analysis linked a missense DCLRE1C variant to TCR beta V- and J-gene trimming.

From germline, CDR1 is LNHDA and CDR2 SQIVND (reference sequence). CDR3 length: 14 amino acids. The ends were cut back, 8 bases at V and 4 bases at J, with 15 bases in the middle. 60 Vbeta and 13 Jbeta primers were used in PCR. The table came from immunoSEQ multiplex PCR; TCRdb's copy has only in-frame clones and leaves some out. The profile shows under 250,000 clones, under 85% of them singletons. On this clone itself: Antigen: not known.

The sample taken for sequencing was PBMCs. J is TRBJ1-5 and V is TRBV19; D possibly corresponds to TRBD1 (6 bases). This sequence originates from a man in his fifties or sixties in good health and CMV-seronegative. The CDR3 is CASRQEGGNQPQHF. CDR3 nucleotide sequence: TGTGCCAGTCGTCAAGAGGGGGGGAATCAGCCCCAGCATTTT.